The present entry profiles one TCR beta chain with its context. The antigen is not known. This record comes from a study of CD8+ T cells in alopecia areata. Background on the study: Severity of treated patients was scored by affected scalp percentage. Findings of the study overall: Scalp lesions, especially in alopecia totalis/universalis, had higher clonality than normal scalp. While patients received tofacitinib, many expanded lesional clones remained present in scalp and blood.

Treatment of the sample: oral pan-JAK inhibitor, 5-10 mg twice daily. The investigators collected lesional scalp punch biopsies and peripheral blood from alopecia areata patients. Germline V lookup: CDR1 MDHEN, CDR2 SYDVKM. V was shortened by 6 bases and J by 2 bases, with 11 bases between the two germline ends. The CDR3 extends over 14 amino acids. In each case, RNA was isolated and then reverse transcribed into cDNA as the sequencing template. Clones were read by immunoSEQ multiplex PCR, and TCRdb kept only the in-frame ones, dropping some. The sample consists of some 200,000 clones, approximately 56% of them appearing once.

The source of this sequence is a human donor with alopecia areata. The source was CD4+ T cells sorted from blood, collected at week 4, from a patient treated with tofacitinib. The chain links TRBV28 to TRBJ1-5, with no clear D. CDR3 coding DNA: TGTGCCAGCAGAAACTGGGCAGGCAATCAGCCCCAGCATTTT. It codes for CASRNWAGNQPQHF. Filled out from reference TRBV28 and TRBJ1-5, the complete variable domain reads DVKVTQSSRYLVKRTGEKVFLECVQDMDHENMFWYRQDPGLGLRLIYFSYDVKMKEKGDIPEGYSVSREKKERFSLILESASTNQTSMYLCASRNWAGNQPQHFGDGTRLSIL.